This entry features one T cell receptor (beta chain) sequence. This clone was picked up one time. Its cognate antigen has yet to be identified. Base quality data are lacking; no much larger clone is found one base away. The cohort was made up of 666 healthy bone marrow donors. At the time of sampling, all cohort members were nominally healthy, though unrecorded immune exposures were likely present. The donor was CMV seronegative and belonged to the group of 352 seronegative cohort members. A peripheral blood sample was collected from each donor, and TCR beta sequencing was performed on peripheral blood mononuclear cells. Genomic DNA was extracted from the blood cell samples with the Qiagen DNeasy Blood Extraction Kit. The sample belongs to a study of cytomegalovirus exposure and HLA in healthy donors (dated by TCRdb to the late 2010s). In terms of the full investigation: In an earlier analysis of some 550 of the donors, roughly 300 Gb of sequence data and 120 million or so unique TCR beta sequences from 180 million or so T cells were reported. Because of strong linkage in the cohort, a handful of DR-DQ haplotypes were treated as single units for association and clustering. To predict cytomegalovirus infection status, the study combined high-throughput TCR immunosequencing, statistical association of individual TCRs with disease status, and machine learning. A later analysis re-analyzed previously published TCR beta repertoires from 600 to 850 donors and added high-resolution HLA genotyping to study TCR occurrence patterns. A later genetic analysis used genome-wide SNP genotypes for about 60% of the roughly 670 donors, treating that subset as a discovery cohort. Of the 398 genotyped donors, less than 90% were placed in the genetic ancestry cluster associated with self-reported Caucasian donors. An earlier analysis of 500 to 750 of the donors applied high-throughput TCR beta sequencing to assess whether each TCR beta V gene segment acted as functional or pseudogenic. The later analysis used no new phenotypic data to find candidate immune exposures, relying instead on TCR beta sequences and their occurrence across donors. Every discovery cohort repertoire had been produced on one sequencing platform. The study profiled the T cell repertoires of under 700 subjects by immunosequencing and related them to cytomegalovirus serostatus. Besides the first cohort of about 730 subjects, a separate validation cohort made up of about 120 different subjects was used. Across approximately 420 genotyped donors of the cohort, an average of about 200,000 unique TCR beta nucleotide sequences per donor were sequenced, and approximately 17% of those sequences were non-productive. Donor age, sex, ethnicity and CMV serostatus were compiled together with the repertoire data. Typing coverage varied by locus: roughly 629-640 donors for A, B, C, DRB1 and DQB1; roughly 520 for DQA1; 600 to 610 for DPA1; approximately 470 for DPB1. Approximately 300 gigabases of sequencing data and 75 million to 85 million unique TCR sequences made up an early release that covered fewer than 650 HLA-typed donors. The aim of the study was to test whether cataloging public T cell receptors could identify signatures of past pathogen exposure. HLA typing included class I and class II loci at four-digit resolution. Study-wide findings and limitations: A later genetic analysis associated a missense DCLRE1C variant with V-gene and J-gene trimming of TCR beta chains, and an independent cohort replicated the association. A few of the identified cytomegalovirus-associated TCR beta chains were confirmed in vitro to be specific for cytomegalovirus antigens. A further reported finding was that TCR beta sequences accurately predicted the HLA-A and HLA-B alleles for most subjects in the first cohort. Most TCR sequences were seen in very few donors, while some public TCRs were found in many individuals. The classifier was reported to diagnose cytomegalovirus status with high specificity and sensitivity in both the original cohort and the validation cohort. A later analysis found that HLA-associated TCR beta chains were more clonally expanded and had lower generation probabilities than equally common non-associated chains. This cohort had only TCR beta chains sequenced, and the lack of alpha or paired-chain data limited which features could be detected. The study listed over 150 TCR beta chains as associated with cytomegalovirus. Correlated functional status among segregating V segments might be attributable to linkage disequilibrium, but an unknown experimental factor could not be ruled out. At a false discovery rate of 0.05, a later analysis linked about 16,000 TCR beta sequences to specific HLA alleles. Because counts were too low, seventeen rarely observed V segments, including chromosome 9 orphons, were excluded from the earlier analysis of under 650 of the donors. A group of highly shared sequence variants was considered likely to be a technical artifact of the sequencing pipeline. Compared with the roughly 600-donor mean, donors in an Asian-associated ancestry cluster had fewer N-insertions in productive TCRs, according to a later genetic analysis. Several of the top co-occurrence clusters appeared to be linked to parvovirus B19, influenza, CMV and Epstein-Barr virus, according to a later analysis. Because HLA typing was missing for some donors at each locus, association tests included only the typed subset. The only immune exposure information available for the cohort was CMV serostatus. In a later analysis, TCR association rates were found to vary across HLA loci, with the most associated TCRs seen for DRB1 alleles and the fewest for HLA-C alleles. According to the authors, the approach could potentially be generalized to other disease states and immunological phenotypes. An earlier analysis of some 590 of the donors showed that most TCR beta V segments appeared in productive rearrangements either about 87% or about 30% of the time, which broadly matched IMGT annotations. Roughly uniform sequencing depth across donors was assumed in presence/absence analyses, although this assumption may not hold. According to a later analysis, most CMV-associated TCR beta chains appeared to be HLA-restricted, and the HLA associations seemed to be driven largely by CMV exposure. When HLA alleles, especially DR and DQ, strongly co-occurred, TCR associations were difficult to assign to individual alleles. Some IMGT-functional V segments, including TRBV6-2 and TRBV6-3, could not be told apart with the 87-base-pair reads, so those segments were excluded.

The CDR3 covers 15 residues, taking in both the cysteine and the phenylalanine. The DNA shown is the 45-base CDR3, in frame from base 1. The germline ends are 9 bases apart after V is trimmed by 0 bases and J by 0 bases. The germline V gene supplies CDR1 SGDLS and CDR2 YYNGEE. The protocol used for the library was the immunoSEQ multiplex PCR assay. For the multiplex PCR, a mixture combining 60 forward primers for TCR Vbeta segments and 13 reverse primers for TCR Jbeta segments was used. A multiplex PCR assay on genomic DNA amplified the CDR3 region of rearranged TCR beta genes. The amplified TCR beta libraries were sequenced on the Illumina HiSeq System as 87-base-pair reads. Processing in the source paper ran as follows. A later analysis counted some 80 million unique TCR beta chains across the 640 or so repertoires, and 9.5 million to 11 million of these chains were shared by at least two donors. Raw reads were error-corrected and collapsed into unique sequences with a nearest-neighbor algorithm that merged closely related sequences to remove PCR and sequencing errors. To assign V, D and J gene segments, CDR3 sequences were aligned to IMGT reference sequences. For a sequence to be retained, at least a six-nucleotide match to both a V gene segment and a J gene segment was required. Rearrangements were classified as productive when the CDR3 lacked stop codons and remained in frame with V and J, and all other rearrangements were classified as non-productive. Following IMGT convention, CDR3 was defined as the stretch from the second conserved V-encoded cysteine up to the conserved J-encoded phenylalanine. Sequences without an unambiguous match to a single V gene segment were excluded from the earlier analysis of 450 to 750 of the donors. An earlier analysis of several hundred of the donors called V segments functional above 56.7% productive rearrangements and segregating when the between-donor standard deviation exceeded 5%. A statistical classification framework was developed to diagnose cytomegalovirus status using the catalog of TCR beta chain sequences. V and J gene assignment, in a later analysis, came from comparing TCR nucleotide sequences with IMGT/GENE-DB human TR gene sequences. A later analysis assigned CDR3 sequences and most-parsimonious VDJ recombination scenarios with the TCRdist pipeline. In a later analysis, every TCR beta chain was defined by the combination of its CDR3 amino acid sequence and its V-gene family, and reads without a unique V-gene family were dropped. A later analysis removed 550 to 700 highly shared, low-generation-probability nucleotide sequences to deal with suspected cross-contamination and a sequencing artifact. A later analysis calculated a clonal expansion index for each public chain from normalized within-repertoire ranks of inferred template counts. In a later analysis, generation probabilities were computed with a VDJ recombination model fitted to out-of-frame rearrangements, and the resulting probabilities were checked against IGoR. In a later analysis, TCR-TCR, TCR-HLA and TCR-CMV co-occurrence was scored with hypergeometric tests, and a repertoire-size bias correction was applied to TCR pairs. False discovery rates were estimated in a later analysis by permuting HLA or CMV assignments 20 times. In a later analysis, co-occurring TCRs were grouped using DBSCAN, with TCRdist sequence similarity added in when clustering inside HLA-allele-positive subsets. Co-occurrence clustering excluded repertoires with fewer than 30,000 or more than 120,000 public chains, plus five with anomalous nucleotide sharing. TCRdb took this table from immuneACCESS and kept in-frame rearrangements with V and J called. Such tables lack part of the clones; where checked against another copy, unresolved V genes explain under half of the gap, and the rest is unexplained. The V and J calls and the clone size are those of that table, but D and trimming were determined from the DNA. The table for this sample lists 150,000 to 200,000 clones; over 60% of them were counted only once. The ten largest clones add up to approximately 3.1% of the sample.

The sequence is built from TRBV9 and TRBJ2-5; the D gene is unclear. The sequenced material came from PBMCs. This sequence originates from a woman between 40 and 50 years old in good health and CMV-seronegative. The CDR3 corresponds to CASSVGAFNQETQYF. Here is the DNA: TGTGCCAGCAGCGTAGGAGCGTTCAACCAAGAGACCCAGTACTTC.